One and the same sample provided the 9 T cell receptor beta chains below, sequenced in a study of OX40 agonist ivuxolimab in advanced cancers. Here immunoSEQ multiplex PCR was the method, and the copy in TCRdb shows in-frame clones only, minus some. The data contain 70,000 or so clones, approximately 80% of them singletons. The specimen was CD4+ or CD8+ T cells sorted from blood, collected in a trial of the OX40 agonist ivuxolimab. Receptors originate from an adult with an advanced solid tumor such as melanoma, head and neck, liver or kidney cancer.

The V call is TRBV6-5, the J call TRBJ1-2, with 7 bases lining up with TRBD1. Looked up from germline, CDR1 is MNHEY and CDR2 is SVGAGI. The CDR3 extends over 14 amino acids. V shed 6 bases and J 8 bases; nucleotides not matched to a gene: 12. CDR3 in amino acids: CASRSQGDLPGYTF. In nucleotides, the CDR3 is TGTGCCAGCAGAAGCCAGGGGGATCTTCCGGGCTACACCTTC.

The V gene is TRBV5-6, the J gene TRBJ1-6; unclear D gene. The germline V and J ends were trimmed by 4 bases and 4 bases, with 15 bases remaining between them. CDR1 is SGHDT, CDR2 YYEEEE, per germline. There are 16 residues in the CDR3. CDR3 residues: CASSLREGPYNSPLHF. The CDR3 DNA follows: TGTGCCAGCAGCCTCCGCGAGGGCCCATATAATTCACCCCTCCACTTT.

The chain couples TRBV18 to TRBJ2-3; TRBD2 is a possible D gene (6 bases). Germline assignment: CDR1 KGHSH and CDR2 LQKENI. The length of the CDR3 is 15 residues. Trimming cost V 5 bases and J 3 bases, with 15 bases left between them. The CDR3 sequence: CASSYLTRGTDTQYF. The CDR3 coding sequence is TGTGCCAGCTCATACCTAACCCGGGGGACAGATACGCAGTATTTT.

The rearrangement joins TRBV21-1 to TRBJ2-4; TRBD2, the table's D call, lacks a check against the DNA. TRBV21-1 is annotated as a pseudogene. The length of the CDR3 is 14 residues. The CDR3 is CARLAGVAKNIQYF. The CDR3 DNA follows: TGTGCCAGGCTAGCGGGGGTAGCCAAAAACATTCAGTACTTC.

This clone was counted a few times. The chain joins TRBV6-5 to TRBJ1-5; D is ambiguous. Germline V gives CDR1 MNHEY, CDR2 SVGAGI. CDR3 length: 12 amino acids. Trimming took 4 bases from V and 9 from J, leaving 10 bases between them. CDR3 DNA sequence: TGTGCCAGCAGTTCTCGGGGATCGCCCCAGCATTTT. Amino acids: CASSSRGSPQHF.

DNA of the CDR3: TGTGCCAGCAGTTACTCTCAGCGCTCTGGAAACACCATATATTTT. This gives the protein CASSYSQRSGNTIYF. The J gene is TRBJ1-3, the V gene TRBV6-6; no definite D call. CDR1 is MNHNY, CDR2 SVGAGI, per germline (reference sequence). The CDR3 runs 15 residues. V gave up 0 bases and J gave up 0 bases, with 6 bases separating them.

This clone was counted between two and nine times. V is TRBV5-1 and J is TRBJ2-2; TRBD1 agrees at 11 bases. The length of the CDR3 is 16 residues. The trim removed 6 bases at V and 8 bases at J, leaving 12 bases unmatched. From germline, CDR1 is SGHRS and CDR2 YFSETQ. The CDR3 sequence is CASNFGQGAYLGELFF. In DNA form, the CDR3 reads TGCGCCAGCAATTTCGGACAGGGGGCGTATTTAGGGGAGCTGTTTTTT. Using reference TRBV5-1 and TRBJ2-2 for the parts outside the CDR3, the full variable domain is KAGVTQTPRYLIKTRGQQVTLSCSPISGHRSVSWYQQTPGQGLQFLFEYFSETQRNKGNFPGRFSGRQFSNSRSEMNVSTLELGDSALYLCASNFGQGAYLGELFFGEGSRLTVL.

The chain employs TRBV9 and TRBJ2-7; D remains unclear. V dropped 2 bases and J dropped 7 bases, with 13 bases sitting between them. The germline CDR1 and CDR2 sequences are SGDLS and YYNGEE. The CDR3 contains 13 residues. The CDR3 nucleotides read TGTGCCAGCAGCGTGTCCCCCCAAAGGGAGCAGTACTTC. Its translation is CASSVSPQREQYF.

In its sample, this clone was seen once. The CDR3 protein is CASSLVPGHLNTGELFF. Here the CDR3 DNA reads TGTGCCAGCAGTTTAGTACCGGGACATCTGAACACCGGGGAGCTGTTTTTT. The chain carries TRBV27 and TRBJ2-2, with D maybe TRBD1 (6 bases). The CDR3 is 17 residues long. CDR1 and CDR2 (germline): MNHEY, SMNVEV (reference sequence). The V end was cut by 2 bases, the J end by 1 base, with 14 bases between.